Listed below are T cell receptor beta chains from one sample, sequenced in a study of T cell responses to AZD1222 COVID-19 vaccine. The data were produced by immunoSEQ multiplex PCR, yet TCRdb's version contains in-frame clones alone and is incomplete. The sample yields 250,000 to 300,000 clones, 85% to 95% seen once. Sequenced material: peripheral blood, taken 28 days after the second AZD1222 dose. Every receptor here comes from an adult who received the AZD1222 COVID-19 vaccine. The CDR3 runs from the conserved cysteine through the conserved F or W. Each record gives: J gene, V gene, clone size, D gene, CDR3 protein, CDR3 DNA. The D gene is left open where the match is weak. Not all rows give a size; the values are once, few, many and, for expanded clones, a class.

>TRBJ1-2|TRBV12-3/TRBV12-4|.|.
CASSWGGGYTF
TGTGCCAGCAGCTGGGGGGGAGGCTACACCTTC
>TRBJ1-5|TRBV5-4|.|.
CASSLGGKSNQPQHF
TGTGCCAGCAGCCTAGGGGGAAAGAGCAATCAGCCCCAGCATTTT
>TRBJ1-1|TRBV28|.|.
CASKKTGNTEAFF
TGTGCCAGCAAAAAAACAGGGAACACTGAAGCTTTCTTT
>TRBJ2-3|TRBV7-8|once|.
CASSHRVSASTDTQYF
TGTGCCAGCAGCCATCGGGTCTCTGCTAGCACAGATACGCAGTATTTT
>TRBJ2-7|TRBV6-5|.|TRBD2
CAITSGVSYEQYF
TGTGCCATCACTAGCGGGGTCTCCTACGAGCAGTACTTC
>TRBJ1-2|TRBV5-1|.|TRBD1
CASSLAVGGARGYTF
TGCGCCAGCAGCTTGGCCGTAGGGGGCGCAAGGGGCTACACCTTC
>TRBJ1-3|TRBV9|.|.
CASSEPDNTIYF
TGTGCCAGCAGCGAGCCCGACAACACCATATATTTT
>TRBJ1-1|TRBV28|.|.
CASSLPLGKNTEAFF
TGTGCCAGCAGTTTGCCGCTCGGGAAGAACACTGAAGCTTTCTTT
>TRBJ1-1|TRBV5-1|.|TRBD1
CASSLGQPTEAFF
TGCGCCAGCAGTCTGGGACAGCCCACTGAAGCTTTCTTT
>TRBJ2-1|TRBV11-2|.|TRBD2
CASNPLAGPPAVRFF
TGTGCCAGCAACCCGCTAGCGGGGCCCCCCGCTGTCCGGTTCTTC
>TRBJ2-7|TRBV5-1|.|.
CASSPGGAYEQYF
TGCGCCAGCAGCCCTGGGGGTGCCTACGAGCAGTACTTC
>TRBJ1-5|TRBV30|.|.
CAWSLGSNQPQHF
TGTGCCTGGAGTCTAGGAAGCAATCAGCCCCAGCATTTT
>TRBJ2-7|TRBV28|once|.
CASTPQVGYEQYF
TGTGCCAGCACCCCACAGGTGGGCTACGAGCAGTACTTC
>TRBJ1-5|TRBV7-8|.|.
CASSLGPRNQPQHF
TGTGCCAGCAGCTTAGGCCCCCGTAATCAGCCCCAGCATTTT
>TRBJ2-1|TRBV19|.|TRBD2
CASSPTSGISYNEQFF
TGTGCCAGTAGCCCGACTAGCGGAATCTCCTACAATGAGCAGTTCTTC
>TRBJ1-5|TRBV6-4|.|.
CGLGGPDGNQPQHF
TGTGGACTTGGGGGGCCGGACGGCAATCAGCCCCAGCATTTT
>TRBJ1-2|TRBV19|.|TRBD1
CASSTGQGGGGYTF
TGTGCCAGTAGTACGGGACAGGGAGGAGGCGGCTACACCTTC